This T cell receptor (beta chain) was recovered during a study of blood T cell repertoires in COVID-19. Across the whole study: Sites across the United States, Italy and Spain contributed samples from acute and convalescent COVID-19. Nucleic acid was either cDNA or gDNA, and it came from T cells, B-cell-depleted T cells, or PBMCs.

The V and J ends lost 6 bases and 9 bases respectively, with 12 bases between them. The CDR3 sequence is 11 residues long. Per the original methods: Reference gene primer amplification yielded estimated nucleated cell counts. Data came from immunoSEQ multiplex PCR; TCRdb stores just in-frame clones and leaves some out. The V and J calls and the clone size are those of that table, but D and trimming were determined from the DNA. Of roughly 240,000 clones in the sample, approximately 89% were seen once. The sequenced material came from peripheral blood. The receptor was isolated from a woman aged 55-70 years who had recovered from COVID-19. The chain has TRBV12-3 or TRBV12-4 and TRBJ2-7; no clear D. CDR3 region: CASRNSLVQYF. In nucleotides, the CDR3 is TGTGCCAGCAGGAACAGTTTAGTGCAGTACTTC.